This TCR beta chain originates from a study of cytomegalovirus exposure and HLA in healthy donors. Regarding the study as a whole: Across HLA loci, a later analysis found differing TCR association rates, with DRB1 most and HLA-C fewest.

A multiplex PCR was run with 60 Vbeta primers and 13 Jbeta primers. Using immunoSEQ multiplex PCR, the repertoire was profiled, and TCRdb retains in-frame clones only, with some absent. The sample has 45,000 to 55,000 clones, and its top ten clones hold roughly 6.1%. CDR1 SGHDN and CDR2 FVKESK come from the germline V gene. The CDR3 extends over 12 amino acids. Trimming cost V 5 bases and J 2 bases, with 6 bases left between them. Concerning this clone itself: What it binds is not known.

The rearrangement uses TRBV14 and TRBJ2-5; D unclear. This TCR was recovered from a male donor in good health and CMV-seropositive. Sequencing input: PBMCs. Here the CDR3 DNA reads TGTGCCAGCAGCTATCGGCAAGAGACCCAGTACTTC. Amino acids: CASSYRQETQYF. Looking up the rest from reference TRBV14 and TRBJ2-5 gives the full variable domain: EAGVTQFPSHSVIEKGQTVTLRCDPISGHDNLYWYRRVMGKEIKFLLHFVKESKQDESGMPNNRFLAERTGGTYSTLKVQPAELEDSGVYFCASSYRQETQYFGPGTRLLVL.